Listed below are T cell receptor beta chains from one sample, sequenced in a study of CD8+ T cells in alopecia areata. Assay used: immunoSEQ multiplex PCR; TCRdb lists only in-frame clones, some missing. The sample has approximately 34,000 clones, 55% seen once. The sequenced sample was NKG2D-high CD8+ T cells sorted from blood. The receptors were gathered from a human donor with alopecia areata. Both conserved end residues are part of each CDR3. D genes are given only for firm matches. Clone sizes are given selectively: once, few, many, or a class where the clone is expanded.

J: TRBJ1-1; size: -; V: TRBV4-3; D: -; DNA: TGCGCCAGCAGCCAAGGAGAAGGATTCACTGAAGCTTTCTTT; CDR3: CASSQGEGFTEAFF
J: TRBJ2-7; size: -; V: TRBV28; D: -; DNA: TGTGCCAGCAGTTCCCGGGAAGACTACGAGCAGTACTTC; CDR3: CASSSREDYEQYF
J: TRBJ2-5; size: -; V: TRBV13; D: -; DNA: TGTGCCAGCAGCTGGCGGACCGCCCAAGAGACCCAGTACTTC; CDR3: CASSWRTAQETQYF
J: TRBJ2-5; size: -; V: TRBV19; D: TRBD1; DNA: TGTGCCAGTAGTATAAGGGACAGGGGAAGGGAGACCCAGTACTTC; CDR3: CASSIRDRGRETQYF
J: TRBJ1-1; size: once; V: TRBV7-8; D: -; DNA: TGTGCCAGCAGCCCAGCGGGGTACCTGAACACTGAAGCTTTCTTT; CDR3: CASSPAGYLNTEAFF
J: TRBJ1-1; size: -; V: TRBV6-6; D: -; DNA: TGTGCCAGCAGTTACACAGAAGCCCGAACTGAAGCTTTCTTT; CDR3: CASSYTEARTEAFF
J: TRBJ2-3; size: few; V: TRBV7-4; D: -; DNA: TGTGCCAGCAGCCAAAGGAATTGGGTATCGCAGTATTTT; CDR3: CASSQRNWVSQYF
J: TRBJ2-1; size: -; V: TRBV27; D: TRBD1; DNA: TGTGCCAGCAGTTTGGAGACAGGGGCGGGCGATGAGCAGTTCTTC; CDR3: CASSLETGAGDEQFF
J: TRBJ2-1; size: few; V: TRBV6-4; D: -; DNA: TGTGCCAGCAGTGTCGGGACTGCTTACAATGAGCAGTTCTTC; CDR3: CASSVGTAYNEQFF
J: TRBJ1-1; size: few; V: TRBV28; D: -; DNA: TGTGCCAGCCGGATTGGACGGAACACTGAAGCTTTCTTT; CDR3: CASRIGRNTEAFF
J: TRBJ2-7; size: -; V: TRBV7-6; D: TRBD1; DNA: TGTGCCAGCAGTCCCGGGACAGGGGCCTACGAGCAGTACTTC; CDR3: CASSPGTGAYEQYF
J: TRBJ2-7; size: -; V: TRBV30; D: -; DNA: TGTGCCTTGACGAGTACCTACGAGCAGTACTTC; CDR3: CALTSTYEQYF
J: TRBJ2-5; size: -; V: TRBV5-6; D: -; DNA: TGTGCCAGCAGCGGGACACAGGGTCAAGAGACCCAGTACTTC; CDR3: CASSGTQGQETQYF
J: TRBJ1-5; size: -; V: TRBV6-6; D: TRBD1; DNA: TGTGCCAGCAGTTATCAGGACAGGGGGAATCAGCCCCAGCATTTT; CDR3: CASSYQDRGNQPQHF
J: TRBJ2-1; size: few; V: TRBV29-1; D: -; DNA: TGCAGCGTCCCATGGGGTCGTTATAACTACAATGAGCAGTTCTTC; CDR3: CSVPWGRYNYNEQFF
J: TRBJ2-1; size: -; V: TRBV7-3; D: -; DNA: TGTGCCAGCAGCTCCTCGCCCCCAACTAGATCCGAGCAGTTCTTC; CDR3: CASSSSPPTRSEQFF
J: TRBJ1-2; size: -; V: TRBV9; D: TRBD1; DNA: TGTGCCAGCACTGGGACAGACATAAACTATGGCTACACCTTC; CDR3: CASTGTDINYGYTF
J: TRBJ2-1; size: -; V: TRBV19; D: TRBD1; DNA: TGTGCCAGTAGTTCCGGGACAGTCCTCTACAATGAGCAGTTCTTC; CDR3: CASSSGTVLYNEQFF
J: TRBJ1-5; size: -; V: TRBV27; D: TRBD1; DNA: TGTGCCAGCAGGGACGCAGGGGGCTATCAGCCCCAGCATTTT; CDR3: CASRDAGGYQPQHF
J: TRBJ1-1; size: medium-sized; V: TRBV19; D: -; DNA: TGTGCCAGTAGTAGAGCTTCCAACACTGAAGCTTTCTTT; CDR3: CASSRASNTEAFF
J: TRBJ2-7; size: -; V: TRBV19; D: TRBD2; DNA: TGTGCCAGTAGTGAGGCTAGCGGGGGGCATTACTCCTACGAGCAGTACTTC; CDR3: CASSEASGGHYSYEQYF
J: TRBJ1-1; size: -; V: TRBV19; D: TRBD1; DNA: TGTGCCAGTAGTATCGCGCTCGACAGGGCGAACACTGAAGCTTTCTTT; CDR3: CASSIALDRANTEAFF
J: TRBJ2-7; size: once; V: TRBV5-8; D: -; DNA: TGTGCCAGCAGCTTGGGGGTCAACGAGCAGTACTTC; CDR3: CASSLGVNEQYF
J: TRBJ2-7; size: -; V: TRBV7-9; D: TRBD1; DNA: TGTGCCAGCAGCCCCACAGGGGGCGAGCAGTACTTC; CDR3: CASSPTGGEQYF
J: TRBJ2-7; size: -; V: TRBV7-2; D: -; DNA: TGTGCCAGCAGCTTAGGTAGCGGCTACGAGCAGTACTTC; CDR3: CASSLGSGYEQYF
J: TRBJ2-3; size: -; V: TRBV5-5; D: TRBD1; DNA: TGTGCCAGCAGCTTGGGACAGGGTTCCCTCACAGATACGCAGTATTTT; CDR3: CASSLGQGSLTDTQYF
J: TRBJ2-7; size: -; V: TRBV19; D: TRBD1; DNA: TGTGCCAGTAGTATAGTGGCAGGGGGATACGAGCAGTACTTC; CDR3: CASSIVAGGYEQYF
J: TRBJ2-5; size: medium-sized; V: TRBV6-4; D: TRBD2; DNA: TGTGCCAGCAGTGAGGCTAGCGGGAGTCTCGAGACCCAGTACTTC; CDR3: CASSEASGSLETQYF
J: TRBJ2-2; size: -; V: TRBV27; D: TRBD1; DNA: TGTGCCAGCAGTTCCCTTAGGACAGGGGGCCCCGGGGAGCTGTTTTTT; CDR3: CASSSLRTGGPGELFF
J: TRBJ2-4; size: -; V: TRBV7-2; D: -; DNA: TGTGCCAGCAGCTCTCCCCCGGAAACAGGGACCAAAAACATTCAGTACTTC; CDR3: CASSSPPETGTKNIQYF
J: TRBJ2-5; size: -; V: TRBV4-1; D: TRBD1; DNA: TGCGCCAGCAGCCAAGATCGAGGGGGCGTTGAGACCCAGTACTTC; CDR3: CASSQDRGGVETQYF
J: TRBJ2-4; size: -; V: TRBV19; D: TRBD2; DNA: TGTGCCAGTAGTACAACGGGAGGGAGGAACATTCAGTACTTC; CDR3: CASSTTGGRNIQYF
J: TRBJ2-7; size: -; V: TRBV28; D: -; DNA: TGTGCCAGCAGTTTATTTAACAGGGACTACGAGCAGTACTTC; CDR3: CASSLFNRDYEQYF
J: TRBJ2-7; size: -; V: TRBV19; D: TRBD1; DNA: TGTGCCAGTAGTATTGGCACAGGGGGCTGGAACGAGCAGTACTTC; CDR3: CASSIGTGGWNEQYF
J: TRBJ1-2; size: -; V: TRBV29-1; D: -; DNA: TGCAGCGCCCAAACCAGGATCACCGATTCTTATGGCTACACCTTC; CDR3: CSAQTRITDSYGYTF